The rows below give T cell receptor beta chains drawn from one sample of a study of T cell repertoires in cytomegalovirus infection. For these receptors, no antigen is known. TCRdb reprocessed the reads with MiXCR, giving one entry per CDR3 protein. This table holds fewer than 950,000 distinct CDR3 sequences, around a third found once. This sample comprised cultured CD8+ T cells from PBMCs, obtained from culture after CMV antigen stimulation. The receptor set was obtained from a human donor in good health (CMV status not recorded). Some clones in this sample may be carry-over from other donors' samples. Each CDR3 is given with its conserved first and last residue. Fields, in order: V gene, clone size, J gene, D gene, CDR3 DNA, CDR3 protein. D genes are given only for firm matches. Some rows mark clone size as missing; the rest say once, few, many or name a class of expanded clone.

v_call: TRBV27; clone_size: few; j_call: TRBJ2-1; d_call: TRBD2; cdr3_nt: TGTGCCAGCAGTTTTTTAGCGGGGGGGCGCGATGAGCAGTTCTTC; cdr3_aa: CASSFLAGGRDEQFF
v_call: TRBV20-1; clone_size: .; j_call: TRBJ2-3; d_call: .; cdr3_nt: TGCAGTGTCCCCACAGATACGCAGTATTTT; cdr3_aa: CSVPTDTQYF
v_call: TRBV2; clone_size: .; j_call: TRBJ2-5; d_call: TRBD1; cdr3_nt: TGTGCCAGCATTCACCGGGACAGGGGCGTGGAGACCCAGTACTTC; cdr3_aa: CASIHRDRGVETQYF
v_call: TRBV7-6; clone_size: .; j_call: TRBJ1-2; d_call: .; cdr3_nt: TGTGCCAGCAGCTCCGGGAGGTCTAACTATGGCTACACCTTC; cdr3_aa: CASSSGRSNYGYTF
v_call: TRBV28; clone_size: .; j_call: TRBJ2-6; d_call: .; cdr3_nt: TGTGCCAGAAGGTGGGCCAACGTCCTGACTTTC; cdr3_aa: CARRWANVLTF
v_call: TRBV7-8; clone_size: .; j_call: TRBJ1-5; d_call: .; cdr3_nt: TGTGCCAGCAGAGGGTATGGAAGCAATCAGCCCCAGCATTTT; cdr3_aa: CASRGYGSNQPQHF
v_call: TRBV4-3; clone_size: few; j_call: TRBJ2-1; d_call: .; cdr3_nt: TGCGCCAGCAGCCCATGGACCTATTCTGAGCAGTTCTTC; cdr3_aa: CASSPWTYSEQFF
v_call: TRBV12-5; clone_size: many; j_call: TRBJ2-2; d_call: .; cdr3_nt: TGTGCTAGTGGTCCACGGACAGGGGAGCTGTTTTTT; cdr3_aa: CASGPRTGELFF
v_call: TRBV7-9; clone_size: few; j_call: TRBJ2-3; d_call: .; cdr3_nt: TGTGCCAGCCCGGGCCAACCCACAGATACGCAGTATTTT; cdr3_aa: CASPGQPTDTQYF
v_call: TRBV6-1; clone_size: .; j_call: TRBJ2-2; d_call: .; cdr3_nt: TGTGCCAGCAGTGAATTTACGGGGAACACCGGGGAGCTGTTTTTT; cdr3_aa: CASSEFTGNTGELFF
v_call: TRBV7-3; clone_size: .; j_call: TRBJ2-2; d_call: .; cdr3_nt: TGTGCCAGTGGAAAGACGGACACCGGGGAGCTGTTTTTT; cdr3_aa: CASGKTDTGELFF
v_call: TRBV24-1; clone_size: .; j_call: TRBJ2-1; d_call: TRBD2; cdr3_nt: TGTGCCACCAGTGATACCTTGGGACTAGCAGCCGGTTTATACAATGAGCAGTTCTTC; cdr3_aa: CATSDTLGLAAGLYNEQFF
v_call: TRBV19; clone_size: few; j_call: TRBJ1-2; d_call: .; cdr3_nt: TGTGCCAGTAGTATAGCTGGACTAAACTATGGCTACACCTTC; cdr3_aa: CASSIAGLNYGYTF
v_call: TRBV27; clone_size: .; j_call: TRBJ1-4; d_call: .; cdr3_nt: TGTGCCAGTTCCCCGGGACCGAGTAGTAATGAAAAACTGTTTTTT; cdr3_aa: CASSPGPSSNEKLFF
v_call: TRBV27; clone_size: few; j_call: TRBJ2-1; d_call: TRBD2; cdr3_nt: TGTGCCAGCACCACGTGGCTAGCGGGGGACAATGAGCAGTTCTTC; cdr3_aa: CASTTWLAGDNEQFF
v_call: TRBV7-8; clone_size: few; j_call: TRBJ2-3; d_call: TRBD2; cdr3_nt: TGTGCCAGCAGCTTAGGAAGCGGGGTTGCGCAGTATTTT; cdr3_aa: CASSLGSGVAQYF
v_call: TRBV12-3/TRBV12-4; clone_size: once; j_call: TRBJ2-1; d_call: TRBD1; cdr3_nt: TGTGTCAGCAGTTTATCGGAAACGGGACAGGGGCCGAATGAGCAGTTCTTC; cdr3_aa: CVSSLSETGQGPNEQFF
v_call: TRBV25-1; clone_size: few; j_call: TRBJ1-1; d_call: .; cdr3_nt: TGTGCCAGCAGCGGGCCTCGGGCCCGAGCTTTCTTT; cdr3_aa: CASSGPRARAFF
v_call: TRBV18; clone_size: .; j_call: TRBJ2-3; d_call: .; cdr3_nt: TGTGCCAGCTCACCACAGGCCGCGGCGGATACGCAGTATTTT; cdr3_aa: CASSPQAAADTQYF
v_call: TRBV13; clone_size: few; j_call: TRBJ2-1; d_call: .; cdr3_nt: TGTGCCAGCAGCTCCCAGCCCTCCTCGTACAATGAGCAGTTCTTC; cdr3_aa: CASSSQPSSYNEQFF
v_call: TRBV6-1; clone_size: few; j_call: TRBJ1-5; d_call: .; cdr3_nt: TGTGCCAGCAGTGACCCGCCCCAGCATTTT; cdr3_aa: CASSDPPQHF
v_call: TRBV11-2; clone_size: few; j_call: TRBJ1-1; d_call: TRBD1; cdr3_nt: TGTGCCAGCAGCCCCGGGACAGGCGCATCCAAAGCTGAAGCTTTCTTT; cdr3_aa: CASSPGTGASKAEAFF
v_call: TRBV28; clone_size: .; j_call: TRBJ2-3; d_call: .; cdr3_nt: TGTGCCAGCAGTTTTAGTGCCGGCACAGATACGCAGTATTTT; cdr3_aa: CASSFSAGTDTQYF
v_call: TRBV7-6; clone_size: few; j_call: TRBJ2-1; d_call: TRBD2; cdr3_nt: TGTGCCAGCAGCCGACCTAAGACTAGCGGGGAGTACAATGAGCAGTTCTTC; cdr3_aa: CASSRPKTSGEYNEQFF
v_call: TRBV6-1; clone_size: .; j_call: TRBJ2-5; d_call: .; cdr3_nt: TGTGCCAGCAGGGGGGACGCGCAAGAGACCCAGTACTTC; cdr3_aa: CASRGDAQETQYF
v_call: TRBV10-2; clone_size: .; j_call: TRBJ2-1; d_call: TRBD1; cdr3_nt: TGCGCCAGCAGTGATGTGAGACAGGGGCTGTTCTTC; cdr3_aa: CASSDVRQGLFF
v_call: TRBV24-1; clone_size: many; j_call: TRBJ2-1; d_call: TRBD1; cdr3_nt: TGTGCCACCAGTGATCAAATTACACAGGGGACCATCTCCTACAATGAGCAGTTCTTC; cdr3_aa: CATSDQITQGTISYNEQFF
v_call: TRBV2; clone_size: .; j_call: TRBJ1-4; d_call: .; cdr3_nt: TGTGCCAGCAGTGAAGGGACAGTCGGAGTCGGGGAAAAACTGTTTTTT; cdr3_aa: CASSEGTVGVGEKLFF
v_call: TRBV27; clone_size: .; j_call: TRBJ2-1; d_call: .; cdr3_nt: TGTGCCAGCAGTTTATGGCAGGACAATGAGCAGTTCTTC; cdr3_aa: CASSLWQDNEQFF